The entry that follows covers one TCR beta chain sequence. Per the original methods: Amplification of reference gene primers provided the estimated nucleated cell counts. TCRdb's table, derived via immunoSEQ multiplex PCR, lists solely in-frame clones and lacks some. V and J calls and clone size are given by that table; D and trimming were obtained from the DNA. The profile shows 120,000 or so clones, 70% to 80% of them singletons. This specimen belongs to a study of blood T cell repertoires in COVID-19. This TCR came from a man aged 65-85 years with acute or convalescent COVID-19. The sequenced sample consisted of peripheral blood.

CDR3 sequence: CASNDVQGGETQYF. The CDR3 DNA is TGTGCCAGCAACGACGTTCAGGGAGGCGAGACCCAGTACTTC. This chain joins TRBV5-4 and TRBJ2-5; D is perhaps TRBD2 (6 bases). Germline V gives CDR1 SGHNT, CDR2 YYREEE (reference sequence). V dropped 6 bases and J dropped 5 bases, with 17 bases sitting between them. The length of the CDR3 is 14 residues.